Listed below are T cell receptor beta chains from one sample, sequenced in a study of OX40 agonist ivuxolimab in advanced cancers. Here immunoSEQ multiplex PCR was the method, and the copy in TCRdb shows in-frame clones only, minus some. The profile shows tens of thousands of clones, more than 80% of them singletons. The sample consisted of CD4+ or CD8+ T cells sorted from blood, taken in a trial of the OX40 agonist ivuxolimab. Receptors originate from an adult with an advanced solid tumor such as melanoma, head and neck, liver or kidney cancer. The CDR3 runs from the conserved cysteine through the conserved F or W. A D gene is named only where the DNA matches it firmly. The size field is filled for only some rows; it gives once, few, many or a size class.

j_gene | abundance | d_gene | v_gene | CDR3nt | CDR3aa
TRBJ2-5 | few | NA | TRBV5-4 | TGTGCCAGCAGCTTGGTACGGGCACCGGATGAGACCCAGTACTTC | CASSLVRAPDETQYF
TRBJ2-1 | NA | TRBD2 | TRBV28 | TGTGCCAGCAGTTTAACGGGAGGGCGAGGCGATGAGCAGTTCTTC | CASSLTGGRGDEQFF
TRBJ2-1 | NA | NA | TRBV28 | TGTGCCAGCAGTTTACGGCATTATACATTCTTC | CASSLRHYTFF
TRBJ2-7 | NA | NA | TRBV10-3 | TGTGCCATCAGTGAGTCAGTCCAGGGCTCCTACGAGCAGTACTTC | CAISESVQGSYEQYF
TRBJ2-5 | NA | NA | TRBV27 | TGTGCCAGCGCTCCGAGGGCAGCTAAAGAGACCCAGTACTTC | CASAPRAAKETQYF
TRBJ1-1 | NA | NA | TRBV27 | TGTGCCAGCAGTTCCCCTTGGGGCACTGAAGCTTTCTTT | CASSSPWGTEAFF
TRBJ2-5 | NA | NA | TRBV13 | TGTGCCAGCAGCCCTAGGGGACGGGGACAAGAGACCCAGTACTTC | CASSPRGRGQETQYF
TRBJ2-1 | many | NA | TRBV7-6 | TGTGCCAGCAGCTTACGAGCGTCGGGGAATGAGCAGTTCTTC | CASSLRASGNEQFF
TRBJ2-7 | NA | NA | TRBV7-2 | TGTGCCAGCAGCCCTGGGAGTGGCTACGAGCAGTACTTC | CASSPGSGYEQYF
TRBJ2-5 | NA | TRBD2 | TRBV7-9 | TGTGCCAGCAGCCCCCGCCCCTCCAGCGGGAGAGCAGAGACCCAGTACTTC | CASSPRPSSGRAETQYF
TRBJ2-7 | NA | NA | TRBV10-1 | TGCGCCAGCAGTAGTAGTATCCGCCTATACGAGCAGTACTTC | CASSSSIRLYEQYF